A single sample gave rise to the 4 T cell receptor beta chains below, sequenced in a study of CD8+ T cells in alopecia areata (dated by TCRdb to the late 2010s). To prepare the library, the immunoSEQ multiplex PCR assay was applied. For TCR sequencing, RNA was extracted from every sample and reverse transcribed into cDNA to serve as template. In TCRdb, the immuneACCESS table is reduced to in-frame sequences with V and J assigned. These tables do not hold every clone; where another copy was compared, an unresolved V gene accounts for under half, and the others remain unexplained. The sample has some 240,000 clones on record, about 60% of them singletons. 0.45% of the sample goes to the ten largest clones. The time point label, read with the paper, signifies: baseline before oral tofacitinib. Material: CD4+ T cells sorted from blood, obtained at week 0. The origin of the receptors is a human donor with alopecia areata.

V usage is TRBV30 and J usage is TRBJ1-2; D is perhaps TRBD1 (5 bases). V lost 4 bases and J 4 bases, leaving 10 bases between the germline ends. This CDR3 is 12 amino acids long. CDR1 and CDR2 (germline): GTSNPN, SVGIG (reference sequence). CDR3: CAWNSGGYGYTF. The CDR3 DNA reads TGTGCCTGGAATTCGGGGGGCTATGGCTACACCTTC. The full variable domain, its missing parts supplied by reference TRBV30 and TRBJ1-2, is SQTIHQWPATLVQPVGSPLSLECTVEGTSNPNLYWYRQAAGRGLQLLFYSVGIGQISSEVPQNLSASRPQDRQFILSSKKLLLSDSGFYLCAWNSGGYGYTFGSGTRLTVV.

This chain uses TRBV29-1 with TRBJ2-2; D gene ambiguous. The CDR3 is 14 amino acids. Per the germline V gene, CDR1 is SQVTM and CDR2 is ANQGSEA. Between the trimmed V and J ends, which lost 2 bases and 1 base, there was a span of 8 bases. The CDR3 DNA reads as TGCAGCGTTGAACCCACTGAGAACACCGGGGAGCTGTTTTTT. Its translation is CSVEPTENTGELFF.

J is TRBJ2-2 and V is TRBV5-1; D remains ambiguous. Germline CDR1 SGHRS, CDR2 YFSETQ. Trimming shortened V by 4 bases and J by 5 bases, and 9 bases separated the two germline ends. This CDR3 spans 13 amino acids. The CDR3 sequence: CASSIFQTGELFF. CDR3 in DNA: TGCGCCAGCAGCATCTTCCAGACCGGGGAGCTGTTTTTT.

About this clone itself: Different DNA sequences within this sample yield the same CDR3. CDR3 protein: CSARADTQYF. The DNA for the CDR3 is TGCAGTGCTAGAGCAGATACGCAGTATTTT. The rearrangement uses TRBV20-1 and TRBJ2-3; D remains ambiguous. Looked up from germline, CDR1 is DFQATT and CDR2 is SNEGSKA (reference sequence). This CDR3 comprises 10 residues. Trimming removed 1 base at V and 4 bases at J, with 0 bases between.